This TCR beta chain derives from a study of T cell responses to AZD1222 COVID-19 vaccine. The method was immunoSEQ multiplex PCR; TCRdb's version includes in-frame clones alone and lacks a portion of them. Among approximately 180,000 clones listed, approximately 90% were seen once. This CDR3 comprises 14 residues. V dropped 5 bases and J dropped 8; count of bases not matched to a gene: 9. Per the germline V gene, CDR1 is LGHDT and CDR2 is YNNKEL (reference sequence). The origin of this receptor is an adult in good health. The chain employs TRBV3-1 (or the pseudogene TRBV3-2) and TRBJ2-3; 8 nucleotides agree with TRBD2. The sequenced sample was peripheral blood, obtained on day 0 of AZD1222 vaccination. CDR3 region: CASSYAPAGGTQYF. CDR3 sequence (DNA): TGTGCCAGCAGCTACGCTCCGGCGGGGGGTACGCAGTATTTT.